This T cell receptor (beta chain) was recorded in a study of shared clonotypes between healthy human individuals. Study-wide background: The cohort comprised a couple of women and a few men. Their ages spanned 18 to 49 years.

In regard to this clone: Its antigen is unknown.

Per the original data handling: Sequence data from immunoSEQ were junction-only and lacked quality scores; consequently, filtering differed. Only in-frame clones appear in the TCRdb table, and some are missing; sequencing was by immunoSEQ multiplex PCR. That table is the source of V, J and clone size, and D and trimming were worked out from the DNA. Among 980,000 or so clones, 70% to 85% were seen once, and the ten largest hold approximately 1.5%. The CDR3 covers 12 residues. The ends were cut back, 6 bases at V and 7 bases at J, with 9 bases in the middle. The V gene's germline CDR1 is ENHRY and CDR2 SYGVKD. General study results and limits: Genetic and exposure-history diversity was limited by the few donors.

The TCR comes from a man younger than 35 in good health. The sample comprised memory CD4+ T cells sorted from blood. The subset is: CD45RA-negative fraction. This rearrangement joins TRBV10-3 to TRBJ2-2; TRBD1 might be the D (6 bases). Written as DNA, the CDR3 is TGTGCCATCAGCGAGACAGGCGGGGAGCTGTTTTTT. It yields the protein CAISETGGELFF.